This T cell receptor beta chain derives from a study of STAT5B mutations in CD4+ large granular lymphocyte leukemia. The study, taken as a whole, reports: CD4-sorted patient repertoires seemed more clonal than healthy CD4+ repertoires. TRBV06-family usage was enriched in top patient clones (8/27) versus controls (2/35).

Clones were sequenced by immunoSEQ multiplex PCR, and TCRdb holds only the in-frame ones, with some missing. This sample yields approximately 41,000 clones, of which approximately 85% are seen a single time; roughly 1.3% belongs to the top ten. Of note for this clone: What it binds is unknown.

The CDR3 has 17 amino acids. The rearrangement uses TRBV21-1 and TRBJ2-7; TRBD2, the table's D call, was not compared with the DNA. TRBV21-1 is a documented pseudogene. Sequenced: CD4+ T cells from blood buffy coats. The TCR sequence derives from a human donor in good health. The CDR3 DNA sequence: TGTGCCAGCAGCAAAGTTTCAGGTAGCGGGGTTTCCTACGAGCAGTACTTC. This sequence encodes CASSKVSGSGVSYEQYF.